These 4 T cell receptor beta chains were sequenced from one sample in a study of blood T cell repertoires in COVID-19. Method: immunoSEQ multiplex PCR; TCRdb's copy keeps in-frame clones and lacks some. Here the sample spans hundreds of thousands of clones, 75% to 90% being singletons. Sequenced: PBMCs or T cells enriched from blood (not recorded which). These receptors were collected from a middle-aged woman who had recovered from COVID-19.

The rearrangement links TRBV30 to TRBJ2-2; 14 bases line up with TRBD2. The CDR3 is made up of 20 amino acids. CDR1 is GTSNPN, CDR2 SVGIG, per germline (reference sequence). V trimming: 4 bases; J trimming: 3 bases; junction bases outside the gene matches: 16. The CDR3 spells CAWKDGPTSGRALDTGELFF. In DNA, the CDR3 is TGTGCCTGGAAGGACGGTCCGACTAGCGGGAGGGCCCTCGACACCGGGGAGCTGTTTTTT.

This sequence joins TRBV24-1 and TRBJ2-5, with 10 bases matching TRBD2. The junction had 4 bases not matched to a gene; V was cut back by 6 bases and J by 4 bases. The CDR3 has 14 residues. CDR1 and CDR2 from the germline V gene are KGHDR and SFDVKD. In nucleotides, the CDR3 is TGTGCCACCAGTTCCGGGACTAGCGCAGAGACCCAGTACTTC. Translation: CATSSGTSAETQYF.

The V and J genes are TRBV4-3 and TRBJ2-7; D unclear. V was clipped by 0 bases and J by 2 bases, with 14 bases between them. Per the germline V gene, CDR1 is LGHNA and CDR2 is YSLEER. CDR3 length equals 16 residues. Written as DNA, the CDR3 is TGCGCCAGCAGCCAAGAGGTCCCGAGCCTAGCCTACGAGCAGTACTTC. It yields the protein CASSQEVPSLAYEQYF.

This clone appeared a single time. This sequence joins TRBV19 and TRBJ1-1; 7 nucleotides align to TRBD1. Germline CDR1 is LNHDA and CDR2 is SQIVND (reference sequence). The CDR3 consists of 14 residues. The ends lost 4 bases at V and 1 base at J; junction bases unmatched: 3. CDR3 sequence: CASSTNRGNTEAFF. In DNA form, the CDR3 reads TGTGCCAGTAGTACGAACAGGGGGAACACTGAAGCTTTCTTT.